The present TCR beta chain was sequenced within a study of read filtering for tumor transcriptome and immune sequencing. Study summary: The cohort had about 16 men and roughly 13 women aged roughly 40 to 90, mean around 63 years. RNA-seq yielded only roughly 80 to 1,400 TCR reads, IR-seq about 4 to 11 million.

A remark on this clonotype: No antigen is known for it.

Study results and caveats: Even smaller IR-seq throughput identified most shared clonotypes.

Germline V gene lookup returns CDR1 SGHRS and CDR2 YFSETQ. There are 14 residues in the CDR3. The V end lost 4 bases, the J end lost 1 base, and 11 bases lay between the germline ends. Molecular barcoded adaptors covering alpha/delta and beta/gamma chains were used on around 400 ng RNA. TCRdb passed the reads through MiXCR, listing each CDR3 protein once. Here the sample spans 75,000 to 90,000 distinct CDR3 sequences, around an eighth being singletons. The receptor was isolated from a donor aged 40 or older with multiple myeloma. The chain links TRBV5-1 to TRBJ2-5; D remains unclear. The sequenced sample consisted of a population of CD138-negative cells sorted from bone marrow. The chain's CDR3 is CASSPDPGQETQYF. For the CDR3, the DNA is TGCGCCAGCAGCCCCGACCCGGGCCAAGAGACCCAGTACTTC.